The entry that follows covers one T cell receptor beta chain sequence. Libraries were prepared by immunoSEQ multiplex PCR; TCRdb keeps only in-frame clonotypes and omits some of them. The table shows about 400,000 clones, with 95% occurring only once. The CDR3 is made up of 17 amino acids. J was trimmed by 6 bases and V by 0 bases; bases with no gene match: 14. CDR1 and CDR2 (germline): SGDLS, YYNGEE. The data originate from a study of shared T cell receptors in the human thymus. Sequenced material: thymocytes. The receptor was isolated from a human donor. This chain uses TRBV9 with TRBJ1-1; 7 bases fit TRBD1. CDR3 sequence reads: CASSVELDRPLGAEAFF. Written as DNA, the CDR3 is TGTGCCAGCAGCGTAGAACTGGACAGGCCCCTGGGGGCTGAAGCTTTCTTT. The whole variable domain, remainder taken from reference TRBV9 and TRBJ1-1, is DSGVTQTPKHLITATGQRVTLRCSPRSGDLSVYWYQQSLDQGLQFLIQYYNGEERAKGNILERFSAQQFPDLHSELNLSSLELGDSALYFCASSVELDRPLGAEAFFGQGTRLTVV.